This T cell receptor (beta chain) was captured in a study of shared clonotypes between healthy human individuals. General study results and limits: Collection of samples was limited to blood; tissue repertoires likely differ.

Concerning this clone: Its antigen is as yet unknown.

Replicate PCRs run on sorted subsets employed about 220 ng DNA, 30,000 to 35,000 T cell genomes. Source study methods: Junction-only sequences without quality scores came from ImmunoSEQ, so filtering differed. The table came from immunoSEQ multiplex PCR; TCRdb's copy has only in-frame clones and leaves some out. The DNA was the basis for D and trimming; V, J and clone size are from that table. The sample lists about 2.1 million clones, around 93% occurring once. As defined, naive CD8 cells were CD45RO-negative and positively selected for CCR7, with terminally differentiated effector memory CD45RA+ cells excluded. This CDR3 region has 15 residues. V was clipped by 0 bases and J by 0 bases, with 10 bases between them. Germline values: CDR1 SGHDT, CDR2 YYEEEE.

The specimen sequenced was naive CD8+ T cells from PBMCs. This chain uses TRBV5-6 with TRBJ2-7; no clear D. The TCR comes from a man younger than 35 in good health. Some clones in this sample may be carry-over from other donors' samples. The CDR3 region is CASSLGARRSYEQYF. As DNA, the CDR3 is TGTGCCAGCAGCTTGGGGGCCAGGCGCTCCTACGAGCAGTACTTC.